These T cell receptor beta chains were read from a single sample in a study of CD8+ T cells in alopecia areata. Sequencing used immunoSEQ multiplex PCR; TCRdb keeps in-frame clones, though not all of them. The data show 95,000 to 120,000 clones, with 45% to 60% seen just once and about 23% held by the top ten. Sequencing was done on a sample of NKG2D-low CD8+ T cells sorted from blood. These receptors all come from a human donor with alopecia areata. CDR3s include the opening cysteine and the closing phenylalanine or tryptophan. Each record gives: D gene, V gene, clone size, J gene, CDR3 protein, CDR3 DNA. A D gene is named only where the DNA matches it firmly. Expanded clones get a size class; other rows say once, few or many, or leave the size out.

.,TRBV4-1,.,TRBJ2-1,CASSQDLDGVNEQFF,TGTGCCAGCAGCCAAGATCTAGATGGGGTCAATGAGCAGTTCTTC
.,TRBV7-9,.,TRBJ2-1,CASSYRVHEQFF,TGTGCCAGCAGCTACAGGGTCCATGAGCAGTTCTTC
TRBD1,TRBV14,.,TRBJ1-2,CASSPGQGIGYTF,TGTGCCAGCAGCCCGGGACAGGGGATTGGCTACACCTTC
.,TRBV19,few,TRBJ2-1,CASTPQGRPVDEQFF,TGTGCCAGTACCCCGCAGGGCAGGCCTGTGGATGAGCAGTTCTTC
.,TRBV10-3,.,TRBJ1-1,CAIGGGDTEAFF,TGTGCCATCGGGGGTGGGGACACTGAAGCTTTCTTT
.,TRBV27,.,TRBJ2-5,CASSLGRPRQTGETQYF,TGTGCCAGCAGTTTAGGCCGCCCGCGACAGACCGGGGAGACCCAGTACTTC
.,TRBV27,.,TRBJ2-1,CASKFTNNEQFF,TGTGCCAGCAAATTCACCAACAATGAGCAGTTCTTC
TRBD2,TRBV7-9,few,TRBJ2-1,CASSPPGLAGDNEQFF,TGTGCCAGCAGCCCTCCGGGACTAGCGGGGGACAATGAGCAGTTCTTC
.,TRBV7-9,.,TRBJ2-5,CASSSRPETQYF,TGTGCCAGCAGCTCACGCCCAGAGACCCAGTACTTC
.,TRBV4-1,few,TRBJ1-2,CASSQDAQEAYGYTF,TGCGCCAGCAGCCAAGATGCGCAGGAGGCCTATGGCTACACCTTC
TRBD2,TRBV6-5,.,TRBJ2-1,CASNPGRGNNEQFF,TGTGCCAGCAATCCCGGGAGGGGAAACAATGAGCAGTTCTTC
.,TRBV5-1,.,TRBJ2-3,CASSLQGKGLTDTQYF,TGCGCCAGCAGCCTCCAGGGCAAAGGATTGACAGATACGCAGTATTTT
.,TRBV6-5,.,TRBJ1-1,CASSYSGNEAFF,TGTGCCAGCAGTTACTCAGGCAATGAAGCTTTCTTT
.,TRBV7-9,.,TRBJ2-1,CASSFGATTVDEQFF,TGTGCCAGCAGCTTCGGTGCGACAACCGTCGATGAGCAGTTCTTC
.,TRBV10-3,.,TRBJ2-6,CAVESGANVLTF,TGTGCCGTTGAGAGTGGGGCCAACGTCCTGACTTTC
.,TRBV6-5,few,TRBJ2-1,CASTPVSNEQFF,TGTGCCAGCACCCCCGTTTCCAATGAGCAGTTCTTC
.,TRBV7-9,.,TRBJ2-7,CASSLKRDQNYEQYF,TGTGCCAGCAGCTTAAAACGGGACCAGAACTACGAGCAGTACTTC
TRBD1,TRBV16,few,TRBJ1-2,CASSQMDRVQGGYTF,TGTGCCAGCAGCCAAATGGACAGGGTCCAAGGTGGCTACACCTTC
TRBD2,TRBV25-1,once,TRBJ2-5,CASSEELREGETQYF,TGTGCCAGCAGTGAAGAGCTCAGGGAGGGTGAGACCCAGTACTTC
.,TRBV4-1,few,TRBJ2-5,CASSLRLVAEETQYF,TGCGCCAGCAGCCTCCGCTTGGTAGCGGAAGAGACCCAGTACTTC
TRBD1,TRBV2,.,TRBJ2-1,CASPPRDSPYNEQFF,TGTGCCAGCCCCCCACGGGACAGCCCTTACAATGAGCAGTTCTTC
.,TRBV4-1,few,TRBJ1-2,CASSLGRGGYTF,TGCGCCAGCAGTCTTGGAAGGGGCGGCTACACCTTC
TRBD2,TRBV13,few,TRBJ2-3,CASSLTSGSTDTQYF,TGTGCCAGCAGCCTAACTAGCGGAAGCACAGATACGCAGTATTTT
TRBD2,TRBV6-5,.,TRBJ2-7,CATRLAGVYEQYF,TGTGCCACCCGACTAGCGGGAGTCTACGAGCAGTACTTC
.,TRBV27,.,TRBJ1-1,CASNPVAYLNTEAFF,TGTGCCAGCAACCCCGTCGCGTATCTAAACACTGAAGCTTTCTTT
TRBD2,TRBV13,.,TRBJ2-1,CASSFGTSGSYEQFF,TGTGCCAGCAGCTTCGGGACTAGCGGGAGCTATGAGCAGTTCTTC
.,TRBV12-5,.,TRBJ1-1,CASRGRDIAFF,TGTGCTAGTCGCGGTCGGGACATAGCTTTCTTT
TRBD2,TRBV5-6,.,TRBJ2-1,CASMTSGENNEQFF,TGTGCCAGCATGACTAGCGGGGAAAACAATGAGCAGTTCTTC
TRBD1,TRBV7-9,.,TRBJ1-2,CASSPRDRGLNYGYTF,TGTGCCAGCAGCCCCCGGGACAGGGGGCTGAACTATGGCTACACCTTC
TRBD1,TRBV28,.,TRBJ1-2,CASSLSLTGGDGYTF,TGTGCCAGCAGTTTATCCCTCACAGGGGGAGATGGCTACACCTTC
.,TRBV27,once,TRBJ1-2,CASSLVRDPGGYTF,TGTGCCAGCAGTTTAGTCAGGGACCCCGGGGGCTACACCTTC
.,TRBV30,few,TRBJ1-1,CAWSATYPGSDRNPNTEAFF,TGTGCCTGGAGTGCAACCTATCCGGGGTCCGATCGGAACCCGAACACTGAAGCTTTCTTT
.,TRBV27,.,TRBJ2-1,CASSPGVHEQFF,TGTGCCAGCAGTCCAGGGGTACATGAGCAGTTCTTC
.,TRBV7-9,.,TRBJ2-1,CASSRTWGAGQVDNEQFF,TGTGCCAGCAGCCGAACGTGGGGAGCGGGACAAGTCGACAATGAGCAGTTCTTC
.,TRBV5-1,.,TRBJ2-2,CASSLAGVTVGELFF,TGCGCCAGCAGCTTGGCAGGGGTAACGGTCGGGGAGCTGTTTTTT
.,TRBV7-8,few,TRBJ2-3,CASSLWASGADTQYF,TGTGCCAGCAGCTTATGGGCGTCCGGGGCAGATACGCAGTATTTT
.,TRBV7-3,few,TRBJ2-1,CASSSTSNEQFF,TGTGCCAGCAGCTCGACTAGCAATGAGCAGTTCTTC
.,TRBV6-5,.,TRBJ1-1,CASSYAGNTEAFF,TGTGCCAGCAGTTACGCGGGGAACACTGAAGCTTTCTTT
.,TRBV13,once,TRBJ2-4,CASSSGVEDIQYF,TGTGCCAGCAGCTCAGGGGTGGAGGACATTCAGTACTTC
.,TRBV7-8,.,TRBJ2-5,CASRTGLSATQYF,TGTGCCAGCAGGACAGGACTAAGTGCGACCCAGTACTTC
.,TRBV29-1,.,TRBJ1-2,CSVAGGLGAGYTF,TGCAGCGTTGCCGGAGGATTGGGGGCTGGCTACACCTTC
TRBD1,TRBV7-7,few,TRBJ2-3,CASSFRGYSTDTQYF,TGTGCTAGCAGCTTCAGGGGGTATAGCACAGATACGCAGTATTTT
.,TRBV5-6,.,TRBJ2-1,CASSQVLYNEQFF,TGTGCCAGCAGTCAGGTACTCTACAATGAGCAGTTCTTC